This TCR beta chain was profiled in a study of Graves' ophthalmopathy and Graves' hyperthyroidism. Study-wide findings and caveats: Ophthalmopathy progression prediction by the model yielded a sensitivity of about 70% and a specificity of nearly 75%. Most expanded clonotypes in thyroid above 0.001 frequency also showed up in blood.

Notes on this clonotype: The antigen is not known.

The authors amplified TCR beta CDR3 regions from RNA transcripts. RT-PCR in the first round used HTBI primers; a second-round multiplex PCR followed. MiXCR was run by TCRdb on the multiplex PCR reads, yielding one entry per CDR3 protein. The profile shows around 1,200,000 distinct CDR3 sequences, approximately 35% of them singletons. The CDR3 is 15 residues long. From germline, CDR1 is SNHLY and CDR2 FYNNEI. J gave up 7 bases and V 6 bases, and 12 bases lay outside the gene matches. Hyperthyroidism patients, all newly diagnosed, had under 2 months' duration and ages of 18 to 65. Exclusion applied to patients with other autoimmune diseases, uncontrolled infections, pregnancy or lactation.

This TCR was sampled from an adult man with Graves' hyperthyroidism. The chain employs TRBV2 and TRBJ1-5, with 7 positions matching TRBD1. The source material was peripheral blood or thyroid tissue (not recorded which). CDR3 sequence: CASSAYEGASQPQHF. CDR3 nucleotides: TGTGCCAGCAGCGCCTACGAGGGGGCATCCCAGCCCCAGCATTTT.